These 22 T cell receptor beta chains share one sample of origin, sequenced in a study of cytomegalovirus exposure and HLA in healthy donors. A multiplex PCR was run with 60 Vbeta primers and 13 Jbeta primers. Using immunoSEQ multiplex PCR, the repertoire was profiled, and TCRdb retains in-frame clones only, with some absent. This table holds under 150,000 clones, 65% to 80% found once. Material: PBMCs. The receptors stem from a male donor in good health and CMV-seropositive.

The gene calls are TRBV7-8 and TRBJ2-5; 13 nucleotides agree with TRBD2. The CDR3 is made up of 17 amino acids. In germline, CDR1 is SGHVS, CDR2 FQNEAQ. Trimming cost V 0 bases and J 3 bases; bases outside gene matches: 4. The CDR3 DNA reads TGTGCCAGCAGCTTAGCCGGGGGGACTAGCGGGAAAGAGACCCAGTACTTC. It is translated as CASSLAGGTSGKETQYF.

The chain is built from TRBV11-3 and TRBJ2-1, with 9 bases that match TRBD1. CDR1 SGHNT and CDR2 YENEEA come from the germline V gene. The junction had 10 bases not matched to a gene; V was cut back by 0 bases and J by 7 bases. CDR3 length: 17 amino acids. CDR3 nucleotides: TGTGCCAGCAGCTTAGAGACCGGGACAGGGTTTAGTAATGAGCAGTTCTTC. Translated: CASSLETGTGFSNEQFF.

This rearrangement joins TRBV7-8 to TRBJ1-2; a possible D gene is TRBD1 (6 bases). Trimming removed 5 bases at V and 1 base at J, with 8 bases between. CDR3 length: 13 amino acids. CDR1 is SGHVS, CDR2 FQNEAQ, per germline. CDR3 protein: CASSTDSNYGYTF. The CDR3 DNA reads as TGTGCCAGCAGCACGGACAGTAACTATGGCTACACCTTC.

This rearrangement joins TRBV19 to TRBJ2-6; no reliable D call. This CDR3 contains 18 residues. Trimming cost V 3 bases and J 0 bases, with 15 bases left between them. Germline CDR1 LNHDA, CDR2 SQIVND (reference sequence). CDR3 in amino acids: CASSIPTSPGSGANVLTF. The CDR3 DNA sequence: TGTGCCAGTAGTATCCCAACCTCGCCAGGCTCTGGGGCCAACGTCCTGACTTTC. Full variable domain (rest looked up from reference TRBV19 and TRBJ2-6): DGGITQSPKYLFRKEGQNVTLSCEQNLNHDAMYWYRQDPGQGLRLIYYSQIVNDFQKGDIAEGYSVSREKKESFPLTVTSAQKNPTAFYLCASSIPTSPGSGANVLTFGAGSRLTVL.

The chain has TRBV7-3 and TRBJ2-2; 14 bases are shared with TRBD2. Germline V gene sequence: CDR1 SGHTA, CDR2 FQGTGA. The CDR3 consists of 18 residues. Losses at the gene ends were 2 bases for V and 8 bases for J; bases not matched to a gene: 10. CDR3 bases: TGTGCCAGCAGCTTAGCATCCGGGACTAGCGGGAGAGCTGGGGAGCTGTTTTTT. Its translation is CASSLASGTSGRAGELFF.

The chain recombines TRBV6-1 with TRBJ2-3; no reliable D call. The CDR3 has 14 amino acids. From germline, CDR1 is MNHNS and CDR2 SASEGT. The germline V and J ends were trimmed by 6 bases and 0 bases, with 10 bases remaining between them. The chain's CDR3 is CASRENLSTDTQYF. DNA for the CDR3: TGTGCCAGCAGGGAAAACTTGAGCACAGATACGCAGTATTTT.

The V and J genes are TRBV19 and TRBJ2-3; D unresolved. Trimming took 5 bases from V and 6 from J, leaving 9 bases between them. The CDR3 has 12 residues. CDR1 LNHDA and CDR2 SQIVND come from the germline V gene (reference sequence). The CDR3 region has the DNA TGTGCCAGTAGTGTCCGGTTGGATACGCAGTATTTT. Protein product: CASSVRLDTQYF.

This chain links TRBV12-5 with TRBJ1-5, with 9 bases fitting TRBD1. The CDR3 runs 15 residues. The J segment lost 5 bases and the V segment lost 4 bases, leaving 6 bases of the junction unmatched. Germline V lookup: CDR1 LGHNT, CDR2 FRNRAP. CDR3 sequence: CASGSSGTGYQPQHF. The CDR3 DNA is TGTGCTAGTGGTTCTTCCGGGACAGGGTATCAGCCCCAGCATTTT.

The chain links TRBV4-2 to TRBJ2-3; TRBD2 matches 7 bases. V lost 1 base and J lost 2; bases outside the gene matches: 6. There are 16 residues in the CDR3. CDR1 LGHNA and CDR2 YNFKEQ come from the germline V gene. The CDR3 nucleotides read TGTGCCAGCAGCCAAGCCGAGGGAGGGCACACAGATACGCAGTATTTT. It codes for CASSQAEGGHTDTQYF.

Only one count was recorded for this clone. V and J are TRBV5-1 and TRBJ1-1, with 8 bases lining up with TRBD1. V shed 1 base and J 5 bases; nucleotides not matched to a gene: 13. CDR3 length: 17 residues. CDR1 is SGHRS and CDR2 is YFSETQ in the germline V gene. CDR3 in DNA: TGCGCCAGCAGCTTGACGTGGGCAGGGGGCGCGGGTACTGAAGCTTTCTTT. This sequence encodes CASSLTWAGGAGTEAFF.

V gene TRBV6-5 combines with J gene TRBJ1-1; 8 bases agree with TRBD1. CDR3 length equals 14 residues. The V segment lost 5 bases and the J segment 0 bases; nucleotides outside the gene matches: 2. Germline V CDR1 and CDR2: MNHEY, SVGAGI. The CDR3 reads CASSLQGVNTEAFF. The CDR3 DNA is TGTGCCAGCAGTCTACAGGGGGTGAACACTGAAGCTTTCTTT.

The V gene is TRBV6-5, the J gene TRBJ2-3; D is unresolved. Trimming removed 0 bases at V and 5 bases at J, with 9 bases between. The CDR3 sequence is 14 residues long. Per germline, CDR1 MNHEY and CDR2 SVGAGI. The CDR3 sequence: CASSYSNARDTQYF. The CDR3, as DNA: TGTGCCAGCAGTTACTCGAATGCGAGAGATACGCAGTATTTT.

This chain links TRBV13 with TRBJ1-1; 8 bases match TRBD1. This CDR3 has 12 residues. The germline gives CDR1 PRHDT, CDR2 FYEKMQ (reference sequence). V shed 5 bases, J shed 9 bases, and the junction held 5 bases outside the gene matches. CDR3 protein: CASSISGGKAFF. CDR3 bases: TGTGCCAGCAGCATCTCAGGGGGCAAAGCTTTCTTT.

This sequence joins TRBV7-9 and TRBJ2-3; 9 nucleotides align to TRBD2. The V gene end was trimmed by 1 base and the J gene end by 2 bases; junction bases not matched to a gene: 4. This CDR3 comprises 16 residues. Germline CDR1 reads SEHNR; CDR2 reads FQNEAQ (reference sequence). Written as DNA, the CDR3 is TGTGCCAGCAGCTTAGGAGTAGCGGGGGACACAGATACGCAGTATTTT. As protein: CASSLGVAGDTDTQYF.

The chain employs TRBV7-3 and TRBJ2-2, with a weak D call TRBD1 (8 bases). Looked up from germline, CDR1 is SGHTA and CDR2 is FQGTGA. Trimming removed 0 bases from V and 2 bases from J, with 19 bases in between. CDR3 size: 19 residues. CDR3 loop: CASSLTYRTGGGNTGELFF. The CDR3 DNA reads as TGTGCCAGCAGCTTAACGTACCGAACAGGGGGGGGAAACACCGGGGAGCTGTTTTTT.

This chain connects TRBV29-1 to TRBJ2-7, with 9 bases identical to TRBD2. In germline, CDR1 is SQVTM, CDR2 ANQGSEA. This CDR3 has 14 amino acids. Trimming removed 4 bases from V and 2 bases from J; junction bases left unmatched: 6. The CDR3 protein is CSVASLAGAYEQYF. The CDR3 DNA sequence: TGCAGCGTTGCTTCGTTAGCGGGGGCCTACGAGCAGTACTTC.

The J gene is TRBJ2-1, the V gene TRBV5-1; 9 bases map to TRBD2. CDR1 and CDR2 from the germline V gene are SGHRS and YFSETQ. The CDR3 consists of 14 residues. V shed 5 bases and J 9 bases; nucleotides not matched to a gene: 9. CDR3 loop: CASRAGQRGAEQFF. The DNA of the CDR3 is TGCGCCAGCAGGGCGGGCCAGCGGGGGGCTGAGCAGTTCTTC.

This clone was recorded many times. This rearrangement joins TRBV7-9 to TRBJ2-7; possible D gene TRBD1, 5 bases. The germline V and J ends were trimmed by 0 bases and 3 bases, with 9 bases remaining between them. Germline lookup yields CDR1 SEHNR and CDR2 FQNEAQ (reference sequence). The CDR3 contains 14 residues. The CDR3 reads CASSLAFQGYEQYF. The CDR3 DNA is TGTGCCAGCAGCTTAGCGTTTCAGGGCTACGAGCAGTACTTC.

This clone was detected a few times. The CDR3 spells CASSGGQGPPYEQYF. CDR3 sequence (DNA): TGTGCCAGCAGCGGTGGACAGGGGCCTCCCTACGAGCAGTACTTC. The chain links TRBV9 to TRBJ2-7; TRBD1 agrees at 9 bases. V lost 3 bases, J lost 2 bases, and 6 bases stayed unmatched. Per germline, CDR1 SGDLS and CDR2 YYNGEE. The CDR3 extends over 15 amino acids. The variable domain in full, with the rest retrieved from reference TRBV9 and TRBJ2-7, is DSGVTQTPKHLITATGQRVTLRCSPRSGDLSVYWYQQSLDQGLQFLIQYYNGEERAKGNILERFSAQQFPDLHSELNLSSLELGDSALYFCASSGGQGPPYEQYFGPGTRLTVT.

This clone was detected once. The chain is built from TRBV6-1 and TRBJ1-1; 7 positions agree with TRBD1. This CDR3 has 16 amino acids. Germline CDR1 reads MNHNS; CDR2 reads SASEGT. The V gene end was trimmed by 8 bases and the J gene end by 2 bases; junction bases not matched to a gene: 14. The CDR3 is CASRGAETGANTEAFF. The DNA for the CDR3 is TGTGCCAGCCGTGGGGCCGAAACAGGGGCAAACACTGAAGCTTTCTTT.

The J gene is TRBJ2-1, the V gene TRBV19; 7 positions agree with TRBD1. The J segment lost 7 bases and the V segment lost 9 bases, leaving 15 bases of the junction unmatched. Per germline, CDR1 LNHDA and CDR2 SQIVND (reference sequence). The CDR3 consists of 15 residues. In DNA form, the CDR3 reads TGTGCCAGCACCTGGACAGGCGAATCGAGAAATGAGCAGTTCTTC. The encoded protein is CASTWTGESRNEQFF.

The CDR3 sequence: CASSPRTAGTDKTNYGYTF. In DNA form, the CDR3 reads TGTGCCAGCAGCCCCCGAACAGCCGGGACAGATAAAACTAACTATGGCTACACCTTC. The rearrangement links TRBV11-2 to TRBJ1-2, with 7 bases fitting TRBD1. CDR3 length equals 19 residues. The junction had 18 bases not matched to a gene; V was cut back by 5 bases and J by 0 bases. Looked up from germline, CDR1 is SGHAT and CDR2 is FQNNGV.